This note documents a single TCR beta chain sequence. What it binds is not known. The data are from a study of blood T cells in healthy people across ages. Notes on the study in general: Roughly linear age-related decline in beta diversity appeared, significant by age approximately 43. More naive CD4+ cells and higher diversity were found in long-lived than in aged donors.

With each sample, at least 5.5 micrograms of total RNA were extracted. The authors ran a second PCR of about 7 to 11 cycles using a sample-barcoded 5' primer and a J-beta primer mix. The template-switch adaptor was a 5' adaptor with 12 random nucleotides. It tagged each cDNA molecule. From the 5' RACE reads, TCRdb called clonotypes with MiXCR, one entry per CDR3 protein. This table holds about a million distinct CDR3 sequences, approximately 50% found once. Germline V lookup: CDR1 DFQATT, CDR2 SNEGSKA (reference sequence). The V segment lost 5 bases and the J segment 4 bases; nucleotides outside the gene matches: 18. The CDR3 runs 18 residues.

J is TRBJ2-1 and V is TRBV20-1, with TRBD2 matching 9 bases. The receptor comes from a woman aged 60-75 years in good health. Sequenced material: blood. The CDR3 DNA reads TGCAGTGCTTACCAGACTAGCGGTAGGGGGGGAGGGTACAATGAGCAGTTCTTC. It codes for CSAYQTSGRGGGYNEQFF.